This T cell receptor beta chain is from a study of blood T cell repertoires in COVID-19. Study at large: Samples representing acute and convalescent COVID-19 were sourced from the United States, Italy and Spain. The cDNA or gDNA used as material had been derived from T cells, B-cell-depleted T cells, or PBMCs.

The junction had 2 bases not matched to a gene; V was cut back by 1 base and J by 5 bases. The germline CDR1 and CDR2 sequences are SGHTA and FQGTGA. This CDR3 has 15 amino acids. Enrolment of Seattle patients took place during active infection, and they were followed longitudinally. Original methodology: Estimated nucleated cell counts came from reference gene primer amplification. Clones were read by immunoSEQ multiplex PCR, and TCRdb kept only the in-frame ones, dropping some. V and J calls and clone size are as listed in that table; D and trimming were resolved from the DNA. The data show 85,000 to 120,000 clones, with about 90% seen just once and roughly 5.6% held by the top ten.

The clonotype comes from a woman in her forties or fifties with COVID-19, enrolled during active disease. Material: peripheral blood. The chain joins TRBV7-3 to TRBJ2-1; 10 nucleotides line up with TRBD1. DNA for the CDR3: TGTGCCAGCAGCTTAAAAGGGACAGGGGACAATGAGCAGTTCTTC. Encoded protein: CASSLKGTGDNEQFF.